The 26 T cell receptor beta chains given below trace back to one sample, sequenced in a study of shared clonotypes between healthy human individuals. Assay used: immunoSEQ multiplex PCR; TCRdb lists only in-frame clones, some missing. The sample records just over 2,000,000 clones, over 85% being singletons. The sequenced sample consisted of naive CD4+ T cells sorted from blood. Subset noted: CD45RA+ positively selected. These receptors were obtained from a man younger than 35 in good health.

The chain employs TRBV30 and TRBJ2-1; 9 nucleotides align to TRBD1. CDR1 and CDR2 (germline): GTSNPN, SVGIG (reference sequence). The V gene end was trimmed by 2 bases and the J gene end by 7 bases; junction bases not matched to a gene: 3. The CDR3 spans 13 residues. CDR3 bases: TGTGCCTGGAGTTCGGACAGGGGTAATGAGCAGTTCTTC. Protein: CAWSSDRGNEQFF.

The chain employs TRBV30 and TRBJ1-3; D gene uncertain. Between the trimmed V and J ends, which lost 2 bases and 0 bases, there was a span of 11 bases. The V gene's germline CDR1 is GTSNPN and CDR2 SVGIG (reference sequence). The CDR3 extends over 15 amino acids. The CDR3 DNA follows: TGTGCCTGGAGTATGGGTCCTAACTCTGGAAACACCATATATTTT. It codes for CAWSMGPNSGNTIYF.

The gene calls are TRBV6-5 and TRBJ2-5; TRBD1 aligns across 8 bases. With V trimmed by 5 bases and J by 5 bases, 10 bases remained unmatched. Germline CDR1 is MNHEY and CDR2 is SVGAGI. This CDR3 comprises 15 residues. CDR3 sequence (DNA): TGTGCCAGCAGTAAGGACAGGGCTCGTTGGGAGACCCAGTACTTC. As protein: CASSKDRARWETQYF.

The gene calls are TRBV6-1 and TRBJ2-1; the D gene is possibly TRBD2 (6 bases). This CDR3 spans 15 amino acids. Germline assignment: CDR1 MNHNS and CDR2 SASEGT. Trimming took off 3 bases at V and 7 bases at J, with 16 bases between the two ends. The CDR3 nucleotides are TGTGCCAGCAGTGAGGAGGGGCTGAATAGGAATGAGCAGTTCTTC. This sequence encodes CASSEEGLNRNEQFF.

The genes are TRBV7-2 and TRBJ2-7; D gene unclear. Germline CDR1 and CDR2: SGHTA and FQGNSA. The CDR3 length is 14 residues. The ends were cut back, 3 bases at V and 4 bases at J, with 13 bases in the middle. CDR3 coding DNA: TGTGCCAGCAGCTTGGTGACTCTATCGTACGAGCAGTACTTC. Translating gives CASSLVTLSYEQYF. Full variable domain (missing parts from reference TRBV7-2 and TRBJ2-7): GAGVSQSPSNKVTEKGKDVELRCDPISGHTALYWYRQSLGQGLEFLIYFQGNSAPDKSGLPSDRFSAERTGGSVSTLTIQRTQQEDSAVYLCASSLVTLSYEQYFGPGTRLTVT.

A note on this clone: Other DNA variants within this sample encode the same CDR3. The chain links TRBV5-1 to TRBJ1-1, with D maybe TRBD1 (6 bases). This CDR3 is built from 15 residues. Germline V gene lookup returns CDR1 SGHRS and CDR2 YFSETQ. Trimming took off 0 bases at V and 1 base at J, with 10 bases between the two ends. The CDR3 region has the DNA TGCGCCAGCAGCTTGGAGTCAGGGGAGAACACTGAAGCTTTCTTT. Encoded protein: CASSLESGENTEAFF. Full variable domain (missing parts from reference TRBV5-1 and TRBJ1-1): KAGVTQTPRYLIKTRGQQVTLSCSPISGHRSVSWYQQTPGQGLQFLFEYFSETQRNKGNFPGRFSGRQFSNSRSEMNVSTLELGDSALYLCASSLESGENTEAFFGQGTRLTVV.

The chain is built from TRBV2 and TRBJ1-1, with D unclear. The V end was cut by 6 bases, the J end by 0 bases, with 11 bases between. This CDR3 is 14 amino acids long. CDR1 is SNHLY and CDR2 is FYNNEI in the germline V gene. The CDR3 spells CASRPTYMNTEAFF. CDR3 sequence (DNA): TGTGCCAGCAGACCGACATATATGAACACTGAAGCTTTCTTT.

This clone has a handful of counts. The chain uses TRBV10-1 and TRBJ2-2; unclear D gene. Trimming pared 4 bases from V and 7 bases from J, leaving 10 bases between. The germline V gene has CDR1 WNHNN and CDR2 SYGVQD (reference sequence). CDR3 length: 13 amino acids. The CDR3 coding sequence is TGCGCCAGCAGTGTTCAGCTGGACGGGGAGCTGTTTTTT. Its translation: CASSVQLDGELFF.

The rearrangement links TRBV5-1 to TRBJ1-4, with unresolved D. V was cut by 0 bases and J by 5 bases, with 11 bases left in between. The CDR3 loop spans 15 amino acids. Per the germline V gene, CDR1 is SGHRS and CDR2 is YFSETQ. CDR3 sequence: CASSLGTSLNEKLFF. In nucleotides, the CDR3 is TGCGCCAGCAGCTTGGGTACCAGCCTGAATGAAAAACTGTTTTTT.

J is TRBJ1-5 and V is TRBV30; D might be TRBD1 (6 bases). V was clipped by 3 bases and J by 0 bases, with 18 bases between them. Germline V gene lookup returns CDR1 GTSNPN and CDR2 SVGIG (reference sequence). CDR3 length: 17 residues. The CDR3 coding sequence is TGTGCCTGGAGCCCACAGGGCGGGGGATATAGCAATCAGCCCCAGCATTTT. As protein: CAWSPQGGGYSNQPQHF.

V is TRBV6-5 and J is TRBJ2-2; D gene uncertain. The V gene lost 6 bases and the J gene lost 2 bases, with 13 bases spanning the gap. Germline V CDR1 and CDR2: MNHEY, SVGAGI. The CDR3 spans 15 residues. The CDR3 coding sequence is TGTGCCAGCAGCTCCGGACGGGTCAACACCGGGGAGCTGTTTTTT. Protein: CASSSGRVNTGELFF.

This chain uses TRBV30 with TRBJ2-5, with D perhaps matching TRBD2 (5 bases). CDR3 length: 11 amino acids. Trimming left V 2 bases short and J 9 bases short, with 10 bases between. Germline CDR1 reads GTSNPN; CDR2 reads SVGIG (reference sequence). DNA of the CDR3: TGTGCCTGGAGTACCCCGCGGGCCCAGTACTTC. Protein: CAWSTPRAQYF. Based on the CDR3 plus reference TRBV30 and TRBJ2-5, the full variable domain is SQTIHQWPATLVQPVGSPLSLECTVEGTSNPNLYWYRQAAGRGLQLLFYSVGIGQISSEVPQNLSASRPQDRQFILSSKKLLLSDSGFYLCAWSTPRAQYFGPGTRLLVL.

This chain joins TRBV9 and TRBJ2-7; a possible D gene is TRBD2 (6 bases). Germline CDR1 and CDR2: SGDLS and YYNGEE. This CDR3 has 15 amino acids. The ends were cut back, 0 bases at V and 3 bases at J, with 13 bases in the middle. In DNA form, the CDR3 reads TGTGCCAGCAGCGTAGAGCCTAGCGACTTCTACGAGCAGTACTTC. Protein product: CASSVEPSDFYEQYF.

The V and J genes are TRBV11-2 and TRBJ2-2, with TRBD2 as a possible D gene (5 bases). Trimming left V 4 bases short and J 6 bases short, with 9 bases between. Germline CDR1 and CDR2: SGHAT and FQNNGV. This CDR3 has 13 residues. In nucleotides, the CDR3 is TGTGCCAGCAGCTCGGTGGGAGCCGGGGAGCTGTTTTTT. Encoded protein: CASSSVGAGELFF.

The chain couples TRBV30 to TRBJ2-2; D not certain. The V and J ends lost 4 bases and 3 bases respectively, with 6 bases between them. Germline V CDR1 and CDR2: GTSNPN, SVGIG (reference sequence). This CDR3 has 12 amino acids. In DNA, the CDR3 is TGTGCCTGGATGGTGGACACCGGGGAGCTGTTTTTT. Protein: CAWMVDTGELFF.

V and J are TRBV28 and TRBJ1-2; D gene unclear. Trimming left V 5 bases short and J 1 base short, with 8 bases between. Germline CDR1 MDHEN, CDR2 SYDVKM. The CDR3 contains 13 residues. CDR3 region: CASSITDNYGYTF. CDR3 bases: TGTGCCAGCAGTATCACAGATAACTATGGCTACACCTTC.

V is TRBV15 and J is TRBJ2-7, with D perhaps TRBD2 (6 bases). CDR1 and CDR2 (germline): LNHNV, YYDKDF (reference sequence). The CDR3 is 15 residues long. Trimming shortened V by 0 bases and J by 2 bases, and 11 bases separated the two germline ends. The CDR3 is CATSRDIGGAYEQYF. CDR3 nucleotide sequence: TGTGCCACCAGCAGAGATATCGGGGGAGCCTACGAGCAGTACTTC.

J is TRBJ2-7 and V is TRBV19, with 7 bases that match TRBD1. The ends lost 5 bases at V and 6 bases at J; junction bases unmatched: 16. Germline-derived CDR1 and CDR2 are LNHDA and SQIVND (reference sequence). This CDR3 has 16 residues. The CDR3, as DNA: TGTGCCAGTAGTCCGACTTGGGGACAGTTACGAATCGAGCAGTACTTC. Protein product: CASSPTWGQLRIEQYF.

The CDR3 coding sequence is TGTGCCAGCTCATGGGTCGGGTGGGACTATGAGCAGTTCTTC. It is translated as CASSWVGWDYEQFF. V usage is TRBV18 and J usage is TRBJ2-1; a possible D gene is TRBD2 (6 bases). V was trimmed by 5 bases and J by 8 bases, leaving 16 bases between them. The CDR3 runs to 14 residues. Per germline, CDR1 KGHSH and CDR2 LQKENI.

The J gene is TRBJ2-2, the V gene TRBV2, with D possibly TRBD1 on 6 matching bases. V shed 7 bases and J shed 1 base, with 13 bases lying between them. Germline lookup yields CDR1 SNHLY and CDR2 FYNNEI. The CDR3 spans 15 residues. The CDR3 DNA sequence: TGTGCCAGCACCCCGCAGGGACAGAACACCGGGGAGCTGTTTTTT. It codes for CASTPQGQNTGELFF.

The V call is TRBV5-5, the J call TRBJ1-2; 10 bases are a match to TRBD1. Trimming at V came to 4 bases and at J to 8 bases, leaving 8 bases not matched to a gene. Germline V gene sequence: CDR1 SGHKS, CDR2 YYEKEE (reference sequence). CDR3 length equals 14 residues. The CDR3 region has the DNA TGTGCCAGCAGCCTTGACAGGGGGCGAAGGGGCTACACCTTC. It codes for CASSLDRGRRGYTF.

About this clone itself: Other DNA sequences in the same sample also yield this CDR3. The chain employs TRBV14 and TRBJ1-2, with 9 bases matching TRBD1. The V gene's germline CDR1 is SGHDN and CDR2 FVKESK. The length of the CDR3 is 13 residues. V dropped 4 bases and J dropped 4; count of bases not matched to a gene: 1. CDR3 in DNA: TGTGCCAGCAGCCCGGACAGGGGCTATGGCTACACCTTC. This encodes CASSPDRGYGYTF. Together with reference TRBV14 and TRBJ1-2, the CDR3 gives the full variable domain: EAGVTQFPSHSVIEKGQTVTLRCDPISGHDNLYWYRRVMGKEIKFLLHFVKESKQDESGMPNNRFLAERTGGTYSTLKVQPAELEDSGVYFCASSPDRGYGYTFGSGTRLTVV.

The J gene is TRBJ2-4, the V gene TRBV5-1, with TRBD1 matching over 9 bases. Losses at the gene ends were 4 bases for V and 6 bases for J; bases not matched to a gene: 8. The CDR3 runs 15 residues. Germline V gives CDR1 SGHRS, CDR2 YFSETQ. CDR3 DNA: TGCGCCAGCAGCGTGGGGGACAGGGATGGAAACATTCAGTACTTC. Its translation: CASSVGDRDGNIQYF.

The CDR3 here is CASSQGEGQGVFNQPQHF. CDR3 sequence (DNA): TGCGCCAGCAGCCAAGGGGAGGGACAGGGGGTCTTCAATCAGCCCCAGCATTTT. The V and J genes are TRBV4-1 and TRBJ1-5; 11 bases align to TRBD1. Germline V CDR1 and CDR2: MGHRA, YSYEKL. The V gene end was trimmed by 1 base and the J gene end by 3 bases; junction bases not matched to a gene: 8. This CDR3 is built from 18 residues.

This chain uses TRBV18 with TRBJ2-7; D is ambiguous. The CDR3 totals 11 residues. Germline CDR1 reads KGHSH; CDR2 reads LQKENI. V was trimmed by 3 bases and J by 9 bases, leaving 9 bases between them. As DNA, the CDR3 is TGTGCCAGCTCACCGAATACGGGGCAGTACTTC. This translates into CASSPNTGQYF.

The chain is built from TRBV7-2 and TRBJ1-1; D call uncertain. Germline loops: CDR1 SGHTA, CDR2 FQGNSA. CDR3 length: 15 amino acids. Between the trimmed V and J ends, which lost 1 base and 4 bases, there was a span of 13 bases. The CDR3 DNA follows: TGTGCCAGCAGCTTAGTCGTGGGAATGGGCACTGAAGCTTTCTTT. This gives the protein CASSLVVGMGTEAFF.